This T cell receptor beta chain was recovered during a study of response to subunit inactivated influenza vaccine. This clonotype showed up just a few times. The CDR3 loop spans 13 amino acids. CDR1 PRHDT and CDR2 FYEKMQ come from the germline V gene (reference sequence). The ends were cut back, 7 bases at V and 4 bases at J, with 13 bases in the middle. One entry per CDR3 protein, called by TCRdb with MiXCR from the RT-PCR reads. The repertoire holds hundreds of thousands of distinct CDR3 sequences, 18% seen once, with about a tenth in the top ten. The specimen comprised PBMCs from blood, sampled about 5 days after vaccination. This chain links TRBV13 with TRBJ2-5; D possibly corresponds to TRBD2 (5 bases). The receptor comes from a man aged 45 to 65 who received an inactivated influenza vaccine. CDR3 amino acids: CASTLRAGETQYF. CDR3 DNA sequence: TGTGCCAGCACTCTCCGGGCGGGAGAGACCCAGTACTTC.